The clone carrying this T cell receptor beta chain was seen a handful of times. No antigen is known for it. This specimen comes from a study of CD8 T cells in ankylosing spondylitis. Broader study findings: Ankylosing spondylitis blood appeared to carry a characteristic TCR beta motif of roughly 8 highly homologous variants.

TCRdb re-analysed the 5' RACE reads in MiXCR, keeping a single row per CDR3 protein. The sample holds approximately 440,000 distinct CDR3 sequences, 17% seen once. The CDR3 has 14 residues. Trimming shortened V by 1 base and J by 5 bases, and 14 bases separated the two germline ends. Germline CDR1 is DFQATT and CDR2 is SNEGSKA (reference sequence). Input material: blood, either unsorted or a sorted T cell fraction (not recorded which). This clonotype was sampled from a male donor with ankylosing spondylitis. This chain joins TRBV20-1 and TRBJ2-5; D is uncertain. Here the CDR3 reads CSARVGSRMETQYF. The CDR3 bases are TGCAGTGCTAGAGTGGGCAGCAGGATGGAGACCCAGTACTTC.